The 18 T cell receptor beta chains given below trace back to one sample, sequenced in a study of a mutant IDH1 vaccine in newly diagnosed glioma. As to time point: baseline, week 1 (first vaccination visit). Treatment meaning: pre-vaccination baseline after standard-of-care therapy. The method was immunoSEQ multiplex PCR; TCRdb's version includes in-frame clones alone and lacks a portion of them. The table includes approximately 67,000 clones, 80% to 90% detected once. The specimen comprised peripheral blood mononuclear cells (PBMCs), sampled from a glioma patient treated with radiotherapy, temozolomide or both. These receptors all stem from a woman under 30 with glioma. Some clones in this sample may be carry-over from other donors' samples.

The chain carries TRBV4-2 and TRBJ2-4, with D possibly being TRBD1 (6 bases). CDR1 is LGHNA and CDR2 is YNFKEQ in the germline V gene. This CDR3 spans 17 amino acids. V was clipped by 0 bases and J by 5 bases, with 17 bases between them. For the CDR3, the DNA is TGTGCCAGCAGCCAAGAAGAGGGGGTAGGTGGCCAAAACATTCAGTACTTC. This encodes CASSQEEGVGGQNIQYF.

V usage is TRBV10-3 and J usage is TRBJ2-7; maybe TRBD1 (5 bases). V gave up 0 bases and J gave up 3 bases, with 15 bases separating them. This CDR3 comprises 16 residues. Germline-derived CDR1 and CDR2 are ENHRY and SYGVKD. CDR3 in DNA: TGTGCCATCAGTGAGTCGGACACCTCGCTTGACTACGAGCAGTACTTC. It specifies CAISESDTSLDYEQYF.

This rearrangement joins TRBV7-9 to TRBJ1-5; 9 bases match TRBD1. The germline V gene has CDR1 SEHNR and CDR2 FQNEAQ (reference sequence). The trim removed 4 bases at V and 7 bases at J, leaving 8 bases unmatched. The CDR3 covers 15 residues. The CDR3 nucleotides read TGTGCCAGCAGCTGGGGACAGGGAATCGGGCAGCCCCAGCATTTT. Protein product: CASSWGQGIGQPQHF.

The rearrangement uses TRBV4-3 and TRBJ1-3, with D hard to call. The CDR3 is 16 amino acids. CDR1 is LGHNA and CDR2 is YSLEER in the germline V gene. The V end was cut by 1 base, the J end by 5 bases, with 15 bases between. The CDR3 loop is CASSQGDAYPRNTIYF. The CDR3 DNA reads TGCGCCAGCAGCCAAGGCGACGCGTACCCAAGAAACACCATATATTTT.

The genes are TRBV7-9 and TRBJ1-2, with TRBD1 matching over 11 bases. The V gene's germline CDR1 is SEHNR and CDR2 FQNEAQ (reference sequence). The CDR3 loop spans 16 amino acids. With 4 bases clipped from V and 4 bases from J, the junction kept 8 bases outside the gene matches. The CDR3 sequence is CASSSPGQGATYGYTF. The CDR3 nucleotides read TGTGCCAGCAGCTCGCCAGGACAGGGGGCAACCTATGGCTACACCTTC.

The CDR3 is CAWSSTQDRVGYGYTF. CDR3 nucleotides: TGTGCCTGGAGTTCAACTCAAGACAGGGTAGGCTATGGCTACACCTTC. The chain links TRBV30 to TRBJ1-2, with 7 bases matching TRBD1. The CDR3 has 16 residues. V gave up 2 bases and J gave up 4 bases; unmatched junction bases: 13. Per the germline V gene, CDR1 is GTSNPN and CDR2 is SVGIG (reference sequence).

The chain combines TRBV4-3 with TRBJ2-2; D possibly uses TRBD1 or TRBD2 (6 bases each). Looked up from germline, CDR1 is LGHNA and CDR2 is YSLEER. There are 16 residues in the CDR3. V lost 4 bases to trimming and J lost 4 bases, with 16 bases between them. This CDR3 is CASSLLTGAGTGELFF. CDR3 coding DNA: TGCGCCAGCAGCCTCCTGACGGGGGCGGGCACCGGGGAGCTGTTTTTT.

This chain uses TRBV7-9 with TRBJ2-7; the match to TRBD1 covers 7 bases. Germline V CDR1 and CDR2: SEHNR, FQNEAQ (reference sequence). The CDR3 length is 14 residues. V lost 1 base and J lost 7; bases outside the gene matches: 7. CDR3 amino acids: CASSLERGREEQYF. Written as DNA, the CDR3 is TGTGCCAGCAGCTTAGAGAGGGGGCGAGAAGAGCAGTACTTC. The full variable domain, in which reference TRBV7-9 and TRBJ2-7 provide the parts outside the CDR3, is DTGVSQNPRHKITKRGQNVTFRCDPISEHNRLYWYRQTLGQGPEFLTYFQNEAQLEKSRLLSDRFSAERPKGSFSTLEIQRTEQGDSAMYLCASSLERGREEQYFGPGTRLTVT.

V is TRBV14 and J is TRBJ2-7; the D gene is possibly TRBD2 (6 bases). From germline, CDR1 is SGHDN and CDR2 FVKESK. V was pared by 4 bases and J by 0 bases, with 13 bases between. This CDR3 spans 15 amino acids. CDR3 loop: CASSPGRILSYEQYF. The CDR3 DNA reads as TGTGCCAGCAGCCCTGGGAGGATACTCTCCTACGAGCAGTACTTC.

The chain links TRBV6-1 to TRBJ1-1; D is unresolved. The V end was cut by 8 bases, the J end by 11 bases, with 18 bases between. Looked up from germline, CDR1 is MNHNS and CDR2 is SASEGT. The CDR3 is 12 residues long. The CDR3 spells CASSERTPGAFF. The DNA for the CDR3 is TGTGCCAGCTCCGAAAGGACCCCGGGGGCTTTCTTT.

The chain links TRBV19 to TRBJ2-2; D is possibly TRBD1 (5 bases). CDR3 size: 13 residues. Trimming removed 5 bases at V and 6 bases at J, with 10 bases between. Germline CDR1 and CDR2: LNHDA and SQIVND (reference sequence). The CDR3 region is CASSLGHSGELFF. CDR3 coding DNA: TGTGCCAGTAGTCTTGGACATTCCGGGGAGCTGTTTTTT.

This clone was found once. The chain employs TRBV2 and TRBJ1-3, with D possibly being TRBD1 (5 bases). Germline CDR1 SNHLY, CDR2 FYNNEI. Trimming removed 9 bases at V and 4 bases at J, with 22 bases between. The CDR3 consists of 16 residues. CDR3 nucleotide sequence: TGTGCCAGTAGGGAGGGGCCTCTACTAGGCGGAAACACCATATATTTT. Amino acids: CASREGPLLGGNTIYF.

This chain connects TRBV18 to TRBJ1-3; D is undetermined. The V end was cut by 5 bases, the J end by 4 bases, with 9 bases between. Germline V gene sequence: CDR1 KGHSH, CDR2 LQKENI. The CDR3 extends over 13 amino acids. In nucleotides, the CDR3 is TGTGCCAGCTCAGCTACACAGGGAAACACCATATATTTT. Translating it yields CASSATQGNTIYF.

The genes are TRBV30 and TRBJ2-7; a weak D match, TRBD2 (6 bases). Germline V gene sequence: CDR1 GTSNPN, CDR2 SVGIG (reference sequence). With 5 bases removed from V and 1 base from J, the gap between germline ends came to 12 bases. The CDR3 runs to 13 residues. The CDR3 DNA reads TGTGCCTGGCGGTCGGGACTGTCCTACGAGCAGTACTTC. Amino acids: CAWRSGLSYEQYF.

This rearrangement joins TRBV27 to TRBJ1-2; D call uncertain. This CDR3 spans 12 amino acids. The germline V and J ends were trimmed by 2 bases and 7 bases, with 8 bases remaining between them. From germline, CDR1 is MNHEY and CDR2 SMNVEV (reference sequence). CDR3 loop: CASSLNGVGYTF. The CDR3 nucleotides are TGTGCCAGCAGTTTAAACGGGGTTGGCTACACCTTC.

The rearrangement links TRBV15 to TRBJ1-5; 7 bases match TRBD1. The CDR3 runs to 15 residues. The junction had 8 bases not matched to a gene; V was cut back by 8 bases and J by 1 base. Germline CDR1 is LNHNV and CDR2 is YYDKDF (reference sequence). CDR3 amino acids: CATANRGGSNQPQHF. The CDR3 nucleotides are TGTGCCACCGCGAACAGGGGCGGGAGCAATCAGCCCCAGCATTTT.

J is TRBJ1-2 and V is TRBV29-1; D not certain. Germline V lookup: CDR1 SQVTM, CDR2 ANQGSEA. The V gene lost 1 base and the J gene lost 4 bases, with 16 bases spanning the gap. CDR3 length: 15 amino acids. CDR3 amino acids: CSVEGGSGRAYGYTF. CDR3 DNA sequence: TGCAGCGTTGAAGGTGGTTCTGGGAGAGCCTATGGCTACACCTTC.

The V gene is TRBV28, the J gene TRBJ2-7; D is undetermined. CDR3 length: 16 amino acids. Germline-derived CDR1 and CDR2 are MDHEN and SYDVKM. Trimming pared 3 bases from V and 0 bases from J, leaving 15 bases between. CDR3: CASSLVVNASSYEQYF. For the CDR3, the DNA is TGTGCCAGCAGTTTGGTCGTGAACGCGAGCTCCTACGAGCAGTACTTC.